This TCR beta chain derives from a study of Graves' ophthalmopathy and Graves' hyperthyroidism. The study, taken as a whole, reports: Ophthalmopathy was separated from stable hyperthyroidism by a 13-signature model with roughly 91% sensitivity and about 79% specificity. Most thyroid-expanded clonotypes exceeding 0.001 frequency were also found in blood. The model flagged ophthalmopathy progression at 55% to 71% sensitivity and less than 75% specificity.

A remark on this clonotype: Its matching antigen is unknown. Since a much larger clone is just one base distant, this may be a read error.

CDR3 length: 14 residues. CDR1 and CDR2 from the germline V gene are DFQATT and SNEGSKA (reference sequence). CDR3 regions of TCR beta were amplified from RNA transcripts. A first-round RT-PCR used HTBI primers, followed by a second-round multiplex PCR. TCRdb passed the multiplex PCR reads through MiXCR, listing each CDR3 protein once. The table shows 350,000 to 450,000 distinct CDR3 sequences, with roughly 21% occurring only once. From fresh peripheral blood, 10 ml in volume, the PBMCs were obtained. Material for sequencing was peripheral blood. The receptor was derived from a woman between 18 and 29 years old with stable Graves' hyperthyroidism. This chain connects TRBV20-1 to TRBJ1-6, with 9 bases aligning to TRBD1. The CDR3 is CSSGTGQYDSHLHF. The CDR3 nucleotides are TGCAGTTCTGGGACAGGGCAATATGATTCACACCTCCACTTT.